What follows is one T cell receptor beta chain and its context. No antigen is known for it. The data originate from a study of cytomegalovirus exposure and HLA in healthy donors. Study results and limitations: Some TCR beta chains (164 of them) were listed as cytomegalovirus-associated. Being indistinguishable, some V segments were excluded, TRBV6-2 and TRBV6-3 among them.

PCR involved 60 Vbeta and 13 Jbeta primers. Some clones are missing from TCRdb's copy, which holds only in-frame ones; the method was immunoSEQ multiplex PCR. The repertoire includes about 120,000 clones, approximately 80% of them detected once, and around 2.6% sits in the top ten. CDR1 is MNHEY, CDR2 SMNVEV, per germline (reference sequence). The CDR3 covers 16 residues. V lost 4 bases and J lost 8; bases outside the gene matches: 14. This sequence originates from a woman between 18 and 29 years old in good health and CMV-seronegative. Sequencing was carried out using PBMCs. This chain joins TRBV27 and TRBJ1-3; TRBD1 aligns across 7 bases. The CDR3 DNA reads as TGTGCCAGCAGTTCCACCCACACAGGGGCTGCGGACACCATATATTTT. Its protein product is CASSSTHTGAADTIYF.